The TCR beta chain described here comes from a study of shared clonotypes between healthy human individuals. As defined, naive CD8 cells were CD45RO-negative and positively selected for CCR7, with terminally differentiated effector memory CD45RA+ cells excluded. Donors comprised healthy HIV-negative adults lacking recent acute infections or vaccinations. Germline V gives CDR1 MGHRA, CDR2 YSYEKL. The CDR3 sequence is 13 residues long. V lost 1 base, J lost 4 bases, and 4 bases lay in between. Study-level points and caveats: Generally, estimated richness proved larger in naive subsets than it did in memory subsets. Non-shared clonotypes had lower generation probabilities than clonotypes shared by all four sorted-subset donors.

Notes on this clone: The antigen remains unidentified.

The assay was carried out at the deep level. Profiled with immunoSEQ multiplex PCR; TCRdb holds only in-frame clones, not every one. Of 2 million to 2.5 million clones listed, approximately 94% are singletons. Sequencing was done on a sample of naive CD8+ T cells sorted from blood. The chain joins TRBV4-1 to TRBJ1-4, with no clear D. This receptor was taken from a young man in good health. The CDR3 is CASSQVNNEKLFF. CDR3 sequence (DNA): TGCGCCAGCAGCCAAGTGAATAATGAAAAACTGTTTTTT.